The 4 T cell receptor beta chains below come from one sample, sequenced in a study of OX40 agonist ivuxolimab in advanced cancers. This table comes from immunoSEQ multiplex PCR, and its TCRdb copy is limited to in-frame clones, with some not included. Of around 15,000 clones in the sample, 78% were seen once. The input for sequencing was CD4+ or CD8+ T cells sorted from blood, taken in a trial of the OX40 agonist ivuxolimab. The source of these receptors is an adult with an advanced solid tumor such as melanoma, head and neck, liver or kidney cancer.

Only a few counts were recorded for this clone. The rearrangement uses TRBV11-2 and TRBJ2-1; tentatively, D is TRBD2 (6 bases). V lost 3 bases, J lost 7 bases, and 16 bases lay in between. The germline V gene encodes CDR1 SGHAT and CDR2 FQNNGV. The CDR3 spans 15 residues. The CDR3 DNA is TGTGCCAGCAGCTTCGTCTACGGGAGAGGAAATGAGCAGTTCTTC. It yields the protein CASSFVYGRGNEQFF. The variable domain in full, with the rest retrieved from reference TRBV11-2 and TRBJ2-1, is EAGVAQSPRYKIIEKRQSVAFWCNPISGHATLYWYQQILGQGPKLLIQFQNNGVVDDSQLPKDRFSAERLKGVDSTLKIQPAKLEDSAVYLCASSFVYGRGNEQFFGPGTRLTVL.

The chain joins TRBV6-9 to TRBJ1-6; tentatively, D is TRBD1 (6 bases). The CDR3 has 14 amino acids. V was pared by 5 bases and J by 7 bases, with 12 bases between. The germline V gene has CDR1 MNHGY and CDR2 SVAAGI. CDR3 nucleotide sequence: TGTGCCAGCAGTACCGGAGGGGGAAATTCACCCCTCCACTTT. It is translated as CASSTGGGNSPLHF.

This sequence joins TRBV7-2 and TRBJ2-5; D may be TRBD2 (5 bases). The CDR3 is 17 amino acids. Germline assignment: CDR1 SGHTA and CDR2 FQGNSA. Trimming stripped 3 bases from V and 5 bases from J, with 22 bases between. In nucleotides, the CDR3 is TGTGCCAGCAGCTTCGGGATCTCGCTTTTTTCACGGGAGACCCAGTACTTC. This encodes CASSFGISLFSRETQYF. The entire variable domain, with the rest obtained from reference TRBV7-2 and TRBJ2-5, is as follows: GAGVSQSPSNKVTEKGKDVELRCDPISGHTALYWYRQSLGQGLEFLIYFQGNSAPDKSGLPSDRFSAERTGGSVSTLTIQRTQQEDSAVYLCASSFGISLFSRETQYFGPGTRLLVL.

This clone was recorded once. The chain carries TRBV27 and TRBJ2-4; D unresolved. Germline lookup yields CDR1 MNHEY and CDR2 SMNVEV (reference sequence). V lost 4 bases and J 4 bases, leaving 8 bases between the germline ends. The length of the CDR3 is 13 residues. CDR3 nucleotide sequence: TGTGCCAGCAGTTCCGGCATGAAAAACATTCAGTACTTC. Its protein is CASSSGMKNIQYF.